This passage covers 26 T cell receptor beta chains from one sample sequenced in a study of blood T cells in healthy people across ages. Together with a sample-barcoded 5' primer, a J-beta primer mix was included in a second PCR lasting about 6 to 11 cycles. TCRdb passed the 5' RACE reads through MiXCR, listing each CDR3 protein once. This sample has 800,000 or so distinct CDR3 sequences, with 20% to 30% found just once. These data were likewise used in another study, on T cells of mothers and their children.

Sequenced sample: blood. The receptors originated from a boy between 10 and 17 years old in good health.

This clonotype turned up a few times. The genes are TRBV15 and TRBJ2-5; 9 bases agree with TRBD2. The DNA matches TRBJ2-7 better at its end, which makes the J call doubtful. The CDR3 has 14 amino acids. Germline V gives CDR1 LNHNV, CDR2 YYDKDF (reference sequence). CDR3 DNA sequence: TGTGCCACCTCTTCCGGGACTAGCCCCTACGAGCAGTACTTC. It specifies CATSSGTSPYEQYF.

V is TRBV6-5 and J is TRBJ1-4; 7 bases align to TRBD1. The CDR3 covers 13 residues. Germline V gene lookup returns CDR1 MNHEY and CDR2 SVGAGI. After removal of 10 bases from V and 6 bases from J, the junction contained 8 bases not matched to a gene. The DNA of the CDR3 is TGTGCCATTTACAGGGGATTGGATGAAAAACTGTTTTTT. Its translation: CAIYRGLDEKLFF.

The CDR3 nucleotides are TGTGCCTATGGGAGCTCGAGGGCCGGGGAGCTGTTTTTT. This sequence encodes CAYGSSRAGELFF. The chain links TRBV12-3 or TRBV12-4 to TRBJ2-2; a possible D gene is TRBD2 (5 bases). The CDR3 runs 13 residues. V lost 11 bases, J lost 6 bases, and 16 bases lay in between.

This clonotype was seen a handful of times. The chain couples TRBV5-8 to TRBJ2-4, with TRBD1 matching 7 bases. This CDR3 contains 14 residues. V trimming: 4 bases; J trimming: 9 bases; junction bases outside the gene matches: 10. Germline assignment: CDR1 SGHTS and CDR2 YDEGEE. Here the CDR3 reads CASSASTGEPIQYF. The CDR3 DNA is TGTGCCAGCAGCGCGAGCACAGGGGAGCCCATTCAGTACTTC.

The DNA for the CDR3 is TGTGCCAGCAGTACCTGGGACCCTGCAACTAATGAAAAACTGTTTTTT. It yields the protein CASSTWDPATNEKLFF. The chain employs TRBV28 and TRBJ1-4; possible D gene TRBD1, 5 bases. In germline, CDR1 is MDHEN, CDR2 SYDVKM. CDR3 length: 16 residues. Between the trimmed V and J ends, which lost 5 bases and 0 bases, there was a span of 13 bases.

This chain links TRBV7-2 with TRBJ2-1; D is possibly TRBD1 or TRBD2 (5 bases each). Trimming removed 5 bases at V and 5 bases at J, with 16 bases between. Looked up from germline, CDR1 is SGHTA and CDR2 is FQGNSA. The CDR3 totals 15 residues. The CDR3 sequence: CASSPQGTIDNEQFF. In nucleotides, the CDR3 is TGTGCCAGCAGCCCCCAAGGGACGATAGACAATGAGCAGTTCTTC.

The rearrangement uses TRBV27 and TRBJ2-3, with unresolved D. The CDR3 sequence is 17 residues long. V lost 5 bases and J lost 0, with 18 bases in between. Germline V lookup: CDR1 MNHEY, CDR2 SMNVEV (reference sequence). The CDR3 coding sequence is TGTGCCAGCAGTGAGACGGTTTCCTATCCTAGCACAGATACGCAGTATTTT. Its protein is CASSETVSYPSTDTQYF.

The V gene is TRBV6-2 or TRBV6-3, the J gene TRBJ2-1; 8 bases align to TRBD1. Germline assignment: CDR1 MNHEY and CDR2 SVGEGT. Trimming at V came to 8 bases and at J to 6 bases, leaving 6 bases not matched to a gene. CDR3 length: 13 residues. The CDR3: CASGRTGSNEQFF. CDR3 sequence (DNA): TGTGCCAGCGGGCGGACAGGGTCCAATGAGCAGTTCTTC.

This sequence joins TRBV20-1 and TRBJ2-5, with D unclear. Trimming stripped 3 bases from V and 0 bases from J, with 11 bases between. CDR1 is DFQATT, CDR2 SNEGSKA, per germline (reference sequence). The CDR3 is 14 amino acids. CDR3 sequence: CSASTDLYQETQYF. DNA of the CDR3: TGCAGTGCTAGCACCGACCTGTACCAAGAGACCCAGTACTTC.

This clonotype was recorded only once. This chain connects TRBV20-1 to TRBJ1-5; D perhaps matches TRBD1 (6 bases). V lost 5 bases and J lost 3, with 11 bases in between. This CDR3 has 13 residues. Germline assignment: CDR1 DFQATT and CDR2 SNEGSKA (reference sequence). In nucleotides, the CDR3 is TGCAGTGCTGAGGGGGGTGCCAATCAGCCCCAGCATTTT. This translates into CSAEGGANQPQHF.

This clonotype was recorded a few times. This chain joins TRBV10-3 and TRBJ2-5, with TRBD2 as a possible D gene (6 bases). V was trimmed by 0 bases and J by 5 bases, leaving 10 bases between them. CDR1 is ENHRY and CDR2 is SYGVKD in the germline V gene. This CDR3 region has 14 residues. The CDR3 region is CAISESGGDETQYF. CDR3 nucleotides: TGTGCCATCAGTGAGTCGGGGGGAGACGAGACCCAGTACTTC.

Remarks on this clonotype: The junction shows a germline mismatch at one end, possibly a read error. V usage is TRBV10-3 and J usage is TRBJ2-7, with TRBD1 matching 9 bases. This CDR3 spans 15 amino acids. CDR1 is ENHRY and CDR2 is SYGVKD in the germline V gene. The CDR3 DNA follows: TGTGCCATCAGTGAGCCAACCGGGACAGGGCTCGAGCAGTGCTTC. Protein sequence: CAISEPTGTGLEQCF.

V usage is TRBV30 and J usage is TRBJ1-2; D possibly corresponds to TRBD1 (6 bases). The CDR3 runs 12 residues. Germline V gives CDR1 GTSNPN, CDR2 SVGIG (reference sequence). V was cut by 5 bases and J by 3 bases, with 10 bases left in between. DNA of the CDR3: TGTGCCTGGTCAGGGGACCACTATGGCTACACCTTC. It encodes CAWSGDHYGYTF.

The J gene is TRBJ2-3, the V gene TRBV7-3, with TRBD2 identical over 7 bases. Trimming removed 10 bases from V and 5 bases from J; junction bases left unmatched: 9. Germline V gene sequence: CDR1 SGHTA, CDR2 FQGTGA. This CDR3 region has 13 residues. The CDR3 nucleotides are TGTGCCAACGGTGCGGGGGTGGGAGATACGCAGTATTTT. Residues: CANGAGVGDTQYF.

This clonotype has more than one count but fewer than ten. CDR3 residues: CATSMEGREVDEQFF. CDR3 bases: TGTGCCACCAGCATGGAGGGGCGGGAGGTTGATGAGCAGTTCTTC. J is TRBJ2-1 and V is TRBV15; 8 bases line up with TRBD2. Germline assignment: CDR1 LNHNV and CDR2 YYDKDF (reference sequence). This CDR3 contains 15 residues. With V trimmed by 4 bases and J by 8 bases, 10 bases remained unmatched. The full variable domain, completed using reference TRBV15 and TRBJ2-1, is DAMVIQNPRYQVTQFGKPVTLSCSQTLNHNVMYWYQQKSSQAPKLLFHYYDKDFNNEADTPDNFQSRRPNTSFCFLDIRSPGLGDTAMYLCATSMEGREVDEQFFGPGTRLTVL.

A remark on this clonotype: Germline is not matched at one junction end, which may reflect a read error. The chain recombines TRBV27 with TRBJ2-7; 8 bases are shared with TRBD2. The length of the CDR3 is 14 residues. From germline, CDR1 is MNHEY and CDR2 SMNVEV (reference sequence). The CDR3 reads CASSSGTSAYEQCF. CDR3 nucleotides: TGTGCCAGCAGTTCAGGGACTAGTGCCTACGAGCAGTGCTTC.

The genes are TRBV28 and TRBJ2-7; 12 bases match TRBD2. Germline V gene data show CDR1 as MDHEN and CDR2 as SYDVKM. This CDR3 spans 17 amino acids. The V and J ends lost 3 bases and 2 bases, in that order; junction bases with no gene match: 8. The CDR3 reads CASSFYKLAGGPYEQYF. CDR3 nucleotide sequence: TGTGCCAGCAGTTTTTACAAACTAGCGGGGGGACCCTACGAGCAGTACTTC.

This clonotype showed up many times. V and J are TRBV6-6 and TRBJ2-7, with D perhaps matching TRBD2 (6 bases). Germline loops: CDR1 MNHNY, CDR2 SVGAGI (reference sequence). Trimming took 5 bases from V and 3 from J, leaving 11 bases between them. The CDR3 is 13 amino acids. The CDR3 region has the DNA TGTGCCAGCAGTCGGGGGACCGACTACGAGCAGTACTTC. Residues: CASSRGTDYEQYF.

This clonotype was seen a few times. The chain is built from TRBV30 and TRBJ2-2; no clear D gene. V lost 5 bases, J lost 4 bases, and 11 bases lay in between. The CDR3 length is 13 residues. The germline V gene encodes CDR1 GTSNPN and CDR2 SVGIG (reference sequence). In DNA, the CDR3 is TGTGCCTGGTTAGTGCGGTCCACCGGGGAGCTGTTTTTT. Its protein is CAWLVRSTGELFF. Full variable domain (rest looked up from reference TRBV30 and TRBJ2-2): SQTIHQWPATLVQPVGSPLSLECTVEGTSNPNLYWYRQAAGRGLQLLFYSVGIGQISSEVPQNLSASRPQDRQFILSSKKLLLSDSGFYLCAWLVRSTGELFFGEGSRLTVL.

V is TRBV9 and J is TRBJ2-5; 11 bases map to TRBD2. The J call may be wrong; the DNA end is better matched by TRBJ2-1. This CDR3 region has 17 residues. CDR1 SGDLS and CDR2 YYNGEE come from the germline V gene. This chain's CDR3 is CASSVVAGGRSWNEQFF. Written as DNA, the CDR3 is TGTGCCAGCAGCGTAGTAGCGGGGGGGCGAAGTTGGAATGAGCAGTTCTTC.

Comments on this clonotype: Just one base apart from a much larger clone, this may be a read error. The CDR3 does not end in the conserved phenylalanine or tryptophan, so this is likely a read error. The DNA for the CDR3 is TGTGCCAGCAGCTTGGAAACAGATACGCAGTATTCT. Protein sequence: CASSLETDTQYS. The J gene is TRBJ2-3, the V gene TRBV5-4; D is undetermined. Germline assignment: CDR1 SGHNT and CDR2 YYREEE (reference sequence). The V end was cut by 0 bases, the J end by 3 bases, with 2 bases between. This CDR3 contains 12 residues.

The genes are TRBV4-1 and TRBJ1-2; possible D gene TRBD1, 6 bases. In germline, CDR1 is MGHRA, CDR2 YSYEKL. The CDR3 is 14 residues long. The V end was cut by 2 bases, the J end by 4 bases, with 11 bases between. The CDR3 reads CASSQRGDGYGYTF. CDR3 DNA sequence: TGCGCCAGCAGCCAAAGGGGGGACGGCTATGGCTACACCTTC.

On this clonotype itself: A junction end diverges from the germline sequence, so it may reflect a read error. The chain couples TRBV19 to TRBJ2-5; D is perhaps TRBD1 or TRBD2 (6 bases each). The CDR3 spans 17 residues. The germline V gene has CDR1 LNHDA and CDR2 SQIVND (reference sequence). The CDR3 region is CASKGGSRPAWVETQYF. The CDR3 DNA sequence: TGTGCCAGTAAGGGGGGATCCAGACCCGCATGGGTAGAGACCCAGTATTTC.

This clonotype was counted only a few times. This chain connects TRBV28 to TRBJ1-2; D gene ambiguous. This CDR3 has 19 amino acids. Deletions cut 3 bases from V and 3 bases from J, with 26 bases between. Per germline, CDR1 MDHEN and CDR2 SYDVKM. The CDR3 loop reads CASSFWVGSKRGRYYGYTF. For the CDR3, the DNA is TGTGCCAGCAGTTTTTGGGTCGGGTCGAAGAGAGGTCGATACTATGGCTACACCTTC.

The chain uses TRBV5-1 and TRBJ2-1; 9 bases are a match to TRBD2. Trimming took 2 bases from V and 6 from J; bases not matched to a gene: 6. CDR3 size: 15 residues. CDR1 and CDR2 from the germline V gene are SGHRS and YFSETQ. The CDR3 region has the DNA TGCGCCAGCAGCTTTAGCGGGAGTGGTGGCAATGAGCAGTTCTTC. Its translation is CASSFSGSGGNEQFF.

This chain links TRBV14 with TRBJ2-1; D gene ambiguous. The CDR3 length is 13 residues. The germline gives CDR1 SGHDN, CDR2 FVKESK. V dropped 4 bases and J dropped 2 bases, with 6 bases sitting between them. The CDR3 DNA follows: TGTGCCAGCAGCCTAGTTACCTACAATGAGCAGTTCTTC. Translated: CASSLVTYNEQFF.